A single sample gave rise to the 17 T cell receptor beta chains below, sequenced in a study of T cell changes during pregnancy in multiple sclerosis. TCRdb's table, derived via immunoSEQ multiplex PCR, lists solely in-frame clones and lacks some. The top ten hold less than 1.2% of the sample, which has 20,000 to 25,000 clones, approximately 86% seen once. The source material was CD4+ T cells from peripheral blood mononuclear cells, sampled in the first trimester of pregnancy. Receptors were obtained from a female donor in good health, enrolled as a control in a pregnancy study.

CDR3 in amino acids: CASSNRGDDTDTQYF. Here the CDR3 DNA reads TGCGCCAGCAGCAACAGGGGAGACGACACAGATACGCAGTATTTT. The chain combines TRBV5-1 with TRBJ2-3, with TRBD1 identical over 7 bases. With 4 bases clipped from V and 2 bases from J, the junction kept 7 bases outside the gene matches. The CDR3 consists of 15 residues. Germline loops: CDR1 SGHRS, CDR2 YFSETQ.

A word on this clone: This specimen includes other DNA sequences encoding the same CDR3. The genes are TRBV6-1 and TRBJ2-5, with TRBD2 as a possible D gene (6 bases). Germline lookup yields CDR1 MNHNS and CDR2 SASEGT. V was shortened by 3 bases and J by 3 bases, with 20 bases between the two germline ends. The CDR3 is made up of 17 amino acids. The chain's CDR3 is CASSDVGVYRLEETQYF. In DNA form, the CDR3 reads TGTGCCAGCAGTGACGTGGGGGTTTATCGACTAGAAGAGACCCAGTACTTC.

The V gene is TRBV2, the J gene TRBJ2-3; 8 bases are shared with TRBD2. Germline values: CDR1 SNHLY, CDR2 FYNNEI. With 2 bases clipped from V and 0 bases from J, the junction kept 13 bases outside the gene matches. The length of the CDR3 is 19 residues. CDR3 nucleotide sequence: TGTGCCAGCAGTGAACGGCCCCCGGCTAGCGGGCCTAGCACAGATACGCAGTATTTT. Translation: CASSERPPASGPSTDTQYF. Using reference TRBV2 and TRBJ2-3 for the parts outside the CDR3, the full variable domain is EPEVTQTPSHQVTQMGQEVILRCVPISNHLYFYWYRQILGQKVEFLVSFYNNEISEKSEIFDDQFSVERPDGSNFTLKIRSTKLEDSAMYFCASSERPPASGPSTDTQYFGPGTRLTVL.

The rearrangement joins TRBV14 to TRBJ2-3; TRBD2 matches 7 bases. V lost 6 bases and J lost 0; bases outside the gene matches: 6. The CDR3 totals 15 residues. CDR1 is SGHDN, CDR2 FVKESK, per germline. CDR3: CASRARDYSTDTQYF. The CDR3 DNA sequence: TGTGCCAGCAGGGCCAGGGACTACAGCACAGATACGCAGTATTTT.

The V call is TRBV6-1, the J call TRBJ2-3; TRBD1 is a possible D gene (6 bases). V lost 0 bases and J lost 6, with 13 bases in between. CDR1 and CDR2 from the germline V gene are MNHNS and SASEGT. The CDR3 consists of 15 residues. The CDR3 sequence is CASSEAWGHPDTQYF. CDR3 in DNA: TGTGCCAGCAGTGAAGCGTGGGGGCACCCTGATACGCAGTATTTT.

The rearrangement links TRBV19 to TRBJ2-5, with 9 positions matching TRBD2. V shed 5 bases and J 5 bases; nucleotides not matched to a gene: 12. The length of the CDR3 is 16 residues. The germline CDR1 and CDR2 sequences are LNHDA and SQIVND (reference sequence). DNA of the CDR3: TGTGCCAGTAGTCTTAGACTAGGCGGGGGGGCGGAGACCCAGTACTTC. It encodes CASSLRLGGGAETQYF.

This CDR3 is CASSPGTSGYNEQFF. The CDR3 nucleotides read TGTGCCAGCAGTCCCGGGACTAGCGGCTACAATGAGCAGTTCTTC. This rearrangement joins TRBV7-9 to TRBJ2-1; TRBD2 aligns across 11 bases. Unmatched junction bases numbered 4, after V lost 6 bases and J lost 3 bases. Looked up from germline, CDR1 is SEHNR and CDR2 is FQNEAQ (reference sequence). CDR3 length: 15 residues.

The rearrangement joins TRBV7-3 to TRBJ1-4, with 8 bases that match TRBD1. The germline gives CDR1 SGHTA, CDR2 FQGTGA. This CDR3 is built from 15 residues. With V trimmed by 10 bases and J by 4 bases, 11 bases remained unmatched. The CDR3 loop reads CANTTGDRGNEKLFF. The CDR3 DNA sequence: TGTGCCAATACGACCGGAGACAGGGGTAATGAAAAACTGTTTTTT. Full variable domain (missing parts from reference TRBV7-3 and TRBJ1-4): GAGVSQTPSNKVTEKGKYVELRCDPISGHTALYWYRQSLGQGPEFLIYFQGTGAADDSGLPNDRFFAVRPEGSVSTLKIQRTERGDSAVYLCANTTGDRGNEKLFFGSGTQLSVL.

This sequence joins TRBV28 and TRBJ2-7, with 7 bases fitting TRBD2. The V and J ends lost 3 bases and 2 bases, in that order; junction bases with no gene match: 4. This CDR3 contains 14 residues. Per the germline V gene, CDR1 is MDHEN and CDR2 is SYDVKM. The CDR3 is CASSFGGSAYEQYF. DNA for the CDR3: TGTGCCAGCAGTTTTGGCGGGAGTGCCTACGAGCAGTACTTC.

This clone qualifies as medium-sized. In DNA, the CDR3 is TGTGCCATCAGTGAGTCGTCGGGTCTAGCAATCACAGATACGCAGTATTTT. This encodes CAISESSGLAITDTQYF. The chain combines TRBV10-3 with TRBJ2-3; tentative D call: TRBD2 (5 bases). CDR3 size: 17 residues. Per the germline V gene, CDR1 is ENHRY and CDR2 is SYGVKD. Trimming cost V 0 bases and J 2 bases, with 15 bases left between them.

This rearrangement joins TRBV28 to TRBJ1-6; D unclear. V lost 6 bases and J 7 bases, leaving 13 bases between the germline ends. Germline lookup yields CDR1 MDHEN and CDR2 SYDVKM. The CDR3 runs 14 residues. CDR3 nucleotide sequence: TGTGCCAGCAGCCCAACTCACCCGAATTCACCCCTCCACTTT. Its translation: CASSPTHPNSPLHF.

V gene TRBV18 combines with J gene TRBJ2-1; 10 bases match TRBD2. V lost 6 bases, J lost 6 bases, and 5 bases stayed unmatched. The CDR3 length is 14 residues. The germline gives CDR1 KGHSH, CDR2 LQKENI. The CDR3 DNA reads as TGTGCCAGCTCCTTAGCGGGAGGAGGCAATGAGCAGTTCTTC. Residues: CASSLAGGGNEQFF.

V usage is TRBV9 and J usage is TRBJ2-5, with D possibly TRBD1 on 5 matching bases. The CDR3 is 14 amino acids. Germline CDR1 is SGDLS and CDR2 is YYNGEE. V lost 4 bases and J lost 5, with 15 bases in between. This CDR3 is CASSPRKGLETQYF. The CDR3 region has the DNA TGTGCCAGCAGCCCCCGGAAGGGGTTGGAGACCCAGTACTTC.

The chain is built from TRBV30 and TRBJ1-1; TRBD1 aligns across 7 bases. CDR1 is GTSNPN, CDR2 SVGIG, per germline (reference sequence). V lost 0 bases, J lost 5 bases, and 3 bases stayed unmatched. This CDR3 comprises 13 residues. The CDR3 DNA sequence: TGTGCCTGGAGTGTGGCCAGGGGGACTGAAGCTTTCTTT. Translated, it gives CAWSVARGTEAFF.

The chain carries TRBV6-1 and TRBJ2-5, with D perhaps TRBD2 (5 bases). This CDR3 has 16 residues. V was pared by 3 bases and J by 5 bases, with 19 bases between. Germline CDR1 is MNHNS and CDR2 is SASEGT. In nucleotides, the CDR3 is TGTGCCAGCAGTGACTTCCGTTCGGCTAGGACTGAGACCCAGTACTTC. Encoded protein: CASSDFRSARTETQYF.

The V gene is TRBV7-9, the J gene TRBJ1-5, with 7 positions matching TRBD1. Germline V lookup: CDR1 SEHNR, CDR2 FQNEAQ (reference sequence). V was pared by 4 bases and J by 3 bases, with 6 bases of the junction left unmatched. The CDR3 loop spans 15 amino acids. The CDR3: CASSSWDSLNQPQHF. CDR3 bases: TGTGCCAGCAGCTCTTGGGACAGTCTCAATCAGCCCCAGCATTTT.

The chain combines TRBV6-5 with TRBJ2-2; D is perhaps TRBD2 (6 bases). There are 15 residues in the CDR3. Trimming stripped 2 bases from V and 2 bases from J, with 9 bases between. CDR1 MNHEY and CDR2 SVGAGI come from the germline V gene. The CDR3 sequence is CASSYEGGNTGELFF. The DNA of the CDR3 is TGTGCCAGCAGTTACGAGGGAGGCAACACCGGGGAGCTGTTTTTT.